What follows is one T cell receptor beta chain and its context. What it recognizes is unknown. The sample is drawn from a study of response to subunit inactivated influenza vaccine. Study-wide points: Every seasonal influenza vaccination brings in few new T cells, the authors suggested.

TCRdb re-called the RT-PCR reads with MiXCR, one entry per CDR3 protein. The sample gives under 200,000 distinct CDR3 sequences, 9.5% to 12% of which show up once; roughly 33% is in the top ten. Germline-derived CDR1 and CDR2 are SGHNT and YENEEA. The CDR3 covers 13 residues. The V end lost 2 bases, the J end lost 4 bases, and 8 bases lay between the germline ends. The sample consisted of CD8+ T cells sorted from PBMCs, taken less than 30 months after vaccination. The chain uses TRBV11-3 and TRBJ1-1, with D uncertain. This TCR was sampled from a man aged 45-69 years who received an inactivated influenza vaccine. CDR3 residues: CASSLSKGTEAFF. The CDR3 coding sequence is TGTGCCAGCAGCTTATCCAAGGGCACTGAAGCTTTCTTT.